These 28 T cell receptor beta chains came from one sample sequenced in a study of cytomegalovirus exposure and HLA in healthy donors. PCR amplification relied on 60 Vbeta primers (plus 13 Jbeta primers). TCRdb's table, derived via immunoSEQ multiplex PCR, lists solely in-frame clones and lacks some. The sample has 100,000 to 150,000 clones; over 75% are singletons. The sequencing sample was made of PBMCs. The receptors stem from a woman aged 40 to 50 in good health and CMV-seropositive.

DNA of the CDR3: TGTGCCAGCAGTTTCGGAGGGTCGAACACCGGGGAGCTGTTTTTT. Its protein product is CASSFGGSNTGELFF. V and J are TRBV27 and TRBJ2-2; D is possibly TRBD2 (6 bases). The ends were cut back, 3 bases at V and 0 bases at J, with 8 bases in the middle. CDR3 size: 15 residues. The germline V gene encodes CDR1 MNHEY and CDR2 SMNVEV (reference sequence).

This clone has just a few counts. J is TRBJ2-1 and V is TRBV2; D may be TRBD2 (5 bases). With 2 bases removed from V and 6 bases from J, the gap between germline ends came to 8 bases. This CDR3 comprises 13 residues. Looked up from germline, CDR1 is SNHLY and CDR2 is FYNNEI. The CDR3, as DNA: TGTGCCAGCAGTGAACGGACTCGCAATGAGCAGTTCTTC. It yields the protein CASSERTRNEQFF.

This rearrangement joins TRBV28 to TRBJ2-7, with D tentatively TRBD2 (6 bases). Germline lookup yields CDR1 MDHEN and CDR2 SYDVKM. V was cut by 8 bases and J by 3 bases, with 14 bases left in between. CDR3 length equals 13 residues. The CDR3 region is CASYGSGRYEQYF. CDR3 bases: TGTGCCAGCTACGGTAGCGGCCGCTACGAGCAGTACTTC.

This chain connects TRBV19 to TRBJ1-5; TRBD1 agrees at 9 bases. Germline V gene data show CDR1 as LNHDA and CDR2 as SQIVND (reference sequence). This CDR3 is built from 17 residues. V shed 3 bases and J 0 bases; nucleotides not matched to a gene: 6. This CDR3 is CASSMRTGVNSNQPQHF. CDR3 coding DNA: TGTGCCAGTAGTATGAGGACAGGGGTTAATAGCAATCAGCCCCAGCATTTT.

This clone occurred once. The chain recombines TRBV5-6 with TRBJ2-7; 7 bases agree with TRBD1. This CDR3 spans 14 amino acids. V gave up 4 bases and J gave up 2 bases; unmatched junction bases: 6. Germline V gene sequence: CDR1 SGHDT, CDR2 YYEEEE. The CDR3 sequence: CASSPGQRTYEQYF. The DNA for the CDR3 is TGTGCCAGCAGCCCGGGACAGCGCACCTACGAGCAGTACTTC.

CDR3 DNA: TGCGCCAGCAGCTTAACGGCGGGCAGCTACGAGCAGTACTTC. Protein product: CASSLTAGSYEQYF. The gene calls are TRBV5-1 and TRBJ2-5; D is perhaps TRBD2 (5 bases). The J call may not be correct, given that the DNA end is closer to TRBJ2-7. Germline loops: CDR1 SGHRS, CDR2 YFSETQ. The CDR3 has 14 amino acids.

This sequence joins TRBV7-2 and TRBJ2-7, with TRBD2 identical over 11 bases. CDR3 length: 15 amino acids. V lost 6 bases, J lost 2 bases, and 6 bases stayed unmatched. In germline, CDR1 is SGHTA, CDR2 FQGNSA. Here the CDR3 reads CASRPRLAGTYEQYF. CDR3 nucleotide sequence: TGTGCCAGCAGACCTCGACTAGCGGGAACCTACGAGCAGTACTTC.

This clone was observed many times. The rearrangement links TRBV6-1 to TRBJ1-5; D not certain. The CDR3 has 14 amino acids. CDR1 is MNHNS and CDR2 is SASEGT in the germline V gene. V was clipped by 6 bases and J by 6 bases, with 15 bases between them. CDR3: CASRRASKGQPQHF. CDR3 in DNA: TGTGCCAGCAGGCGGGCTTCGAAGGGTCAGCCCCAGCATTTT.

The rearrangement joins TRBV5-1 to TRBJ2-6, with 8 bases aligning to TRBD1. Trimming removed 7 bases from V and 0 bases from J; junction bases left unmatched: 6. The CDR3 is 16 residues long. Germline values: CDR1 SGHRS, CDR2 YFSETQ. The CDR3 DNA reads TGCGCCAGCGGACAGGGAGGTAACTCTGGGGCCAACGTCCTGACTTTC. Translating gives CASGQGGNSGANVLTF.

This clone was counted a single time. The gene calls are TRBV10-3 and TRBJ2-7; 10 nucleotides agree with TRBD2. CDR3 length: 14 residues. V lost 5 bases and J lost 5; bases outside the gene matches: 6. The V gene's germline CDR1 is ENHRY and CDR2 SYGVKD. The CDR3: CAISPGTSAHEQYF. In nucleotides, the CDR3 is TGTGCCATCAGTCCCGGGACTAGCGCTCACGAGCAGTACTTC.

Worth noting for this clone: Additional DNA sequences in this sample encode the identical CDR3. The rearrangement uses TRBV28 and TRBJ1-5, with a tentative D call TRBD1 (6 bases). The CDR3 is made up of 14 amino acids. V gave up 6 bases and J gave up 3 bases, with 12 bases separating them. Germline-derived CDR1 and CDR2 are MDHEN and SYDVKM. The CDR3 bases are TGTGCCAGCAGCCGCGGGGGCCCCAATCAGCCCCAGCATTTT. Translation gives CASSRGGPNQPQHF.

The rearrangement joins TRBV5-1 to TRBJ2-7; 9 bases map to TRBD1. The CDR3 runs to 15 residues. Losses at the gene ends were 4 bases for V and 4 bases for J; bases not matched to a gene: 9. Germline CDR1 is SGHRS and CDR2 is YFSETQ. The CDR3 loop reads CASSLQQGAGYEQYF. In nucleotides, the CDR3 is TGCGCCAGCAGCCTCCAACAGGGGGCGGGATACGAGCAGTACTTC.

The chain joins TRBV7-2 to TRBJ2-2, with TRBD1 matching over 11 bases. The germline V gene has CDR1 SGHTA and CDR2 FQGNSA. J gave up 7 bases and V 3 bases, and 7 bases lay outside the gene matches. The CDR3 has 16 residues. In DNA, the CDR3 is TGTGCCAGCAGCTTCACCGGGACAGGGGGTAGCGGGGAGCTGTTTTTT. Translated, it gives CASSFTGTGGSGELFF.

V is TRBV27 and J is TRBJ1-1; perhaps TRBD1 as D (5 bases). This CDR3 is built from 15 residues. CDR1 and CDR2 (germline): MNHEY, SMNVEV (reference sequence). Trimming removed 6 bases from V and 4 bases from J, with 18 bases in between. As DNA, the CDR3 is TGTGCCAGCAGCCCCCTGTCAGGGCCAAGCACTGAAGCTTTCTTT. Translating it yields CASSPLSGPSTEAFF.

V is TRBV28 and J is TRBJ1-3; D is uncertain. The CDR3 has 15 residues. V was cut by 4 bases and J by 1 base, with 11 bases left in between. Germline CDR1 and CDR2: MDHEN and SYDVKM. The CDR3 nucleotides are TGTGCCAGCAGTTCCCCGGAGGGATCTGGAAACACCATATATTTT. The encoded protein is CASSSPEGSGNTIYF.

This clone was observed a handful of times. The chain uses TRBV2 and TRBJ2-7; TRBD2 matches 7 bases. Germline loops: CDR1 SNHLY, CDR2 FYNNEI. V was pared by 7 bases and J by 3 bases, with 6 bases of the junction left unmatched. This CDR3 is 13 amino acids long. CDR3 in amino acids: CASKAGALYEQYF. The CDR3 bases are TGTGCCAGCAAGGCGGGAGCCCTCTACGAGCAGTACTTC.

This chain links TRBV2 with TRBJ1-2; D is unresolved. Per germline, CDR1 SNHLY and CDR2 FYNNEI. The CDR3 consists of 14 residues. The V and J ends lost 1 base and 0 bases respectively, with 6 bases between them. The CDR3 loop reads CASSEGHTNYGYTF. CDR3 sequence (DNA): TGTGCCAGCAGTGAAGGACACACTAACTATGGCTACACCTTC.

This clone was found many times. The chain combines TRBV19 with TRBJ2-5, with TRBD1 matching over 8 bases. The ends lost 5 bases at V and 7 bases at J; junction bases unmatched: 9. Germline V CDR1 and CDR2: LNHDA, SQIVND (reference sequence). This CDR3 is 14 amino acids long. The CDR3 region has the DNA TGTGCCAGTAGTCTCGGACAGGGTGGCGCGACCCAGTACTTC. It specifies CASSLGQGGATQYF.

CDR3 protein: CASSPSTGNKFF. The CDR3 DNA reads as TGTGCCAGCTCACCTTCGACAGGGAATAAGTTCTTC. This sequence joins TRBV18 and TRBJ2-1; 7 bases agree with TRBD1. CDR1 and CDR2 from the germline V gene are KGHSH and LQKENI. This CDR3 is 12 amino acids long. V shed 3 bases, J shed 14 bases, and the junction held 7 bases outside the gene matches.

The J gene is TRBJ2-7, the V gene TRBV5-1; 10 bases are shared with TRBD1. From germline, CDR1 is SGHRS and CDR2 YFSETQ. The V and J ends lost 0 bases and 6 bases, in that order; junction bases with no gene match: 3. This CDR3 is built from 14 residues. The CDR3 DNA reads TGCGCCAGCAGCTTGGGGGACAGGGGTAGCGAGCAGTACTTC. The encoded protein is CASSLGDRGSEQYF.

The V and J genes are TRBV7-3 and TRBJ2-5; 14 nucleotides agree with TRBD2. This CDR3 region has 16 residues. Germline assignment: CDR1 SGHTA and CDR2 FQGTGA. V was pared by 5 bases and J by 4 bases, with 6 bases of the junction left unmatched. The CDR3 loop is CASSLTSGRVGETQYF. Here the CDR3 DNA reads TGTGCCAGCAGCCTGACTAGCGGGAGGGTTGGAGAGACCCAGTACTTC. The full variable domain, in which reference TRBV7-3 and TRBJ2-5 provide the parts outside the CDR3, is GAGVSQTPSNKVTEKGKYVELRCDPISGHTALYWYRQSLGQGPEFLIYFQGTGAADDSGLPNDRFFAVRPEGSVSTLKIQRTERGDSAVYLCASSLTSGRVGETQYFGPGTRLLVL.

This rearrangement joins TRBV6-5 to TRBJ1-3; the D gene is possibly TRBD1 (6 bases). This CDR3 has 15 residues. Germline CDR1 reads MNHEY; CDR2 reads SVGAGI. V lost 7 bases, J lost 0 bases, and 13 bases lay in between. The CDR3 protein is CASTAADSSGNTIYF. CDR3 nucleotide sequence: TGTGCCAGCACCGCGGCGGACAGCTCTGGAAACACCATATATTTT.

The CDR3 sequence is CASSGQTRYEQYF. The DNA for the CDR3 is TGTGCCAGCAGCGGACAAACCCGGTACGAGCAGTACTTC. This chain uses TRBV2 with TRBJ2-7, with D maybe TRBD1 (5 bases). The length of the CDR3 is 13 residues. CDR1 is SNHLY, CDR2 FYNNEI, per germline. Trimming shortened V by 6 bases and J by 4 bases, and 13 bases separated the two germline ends.

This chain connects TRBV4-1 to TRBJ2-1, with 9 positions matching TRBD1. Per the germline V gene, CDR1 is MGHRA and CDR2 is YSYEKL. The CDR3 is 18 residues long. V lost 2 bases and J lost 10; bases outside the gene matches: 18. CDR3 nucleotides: TGCGCCAGCAGCCAAACAACCCGTTGGACAGGGGATAGTAAGGAGCAGTTCTTC. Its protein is CASSQTTRWTGDSKEQFF.

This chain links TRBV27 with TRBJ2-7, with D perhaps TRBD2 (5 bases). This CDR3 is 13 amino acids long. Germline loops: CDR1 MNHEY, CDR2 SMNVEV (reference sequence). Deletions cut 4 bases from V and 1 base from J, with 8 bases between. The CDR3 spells CASSYRGSYEQYF. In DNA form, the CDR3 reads TGTGCCAGCAGTTATCGGGGTTCCTACGAGCAGTACTTC.

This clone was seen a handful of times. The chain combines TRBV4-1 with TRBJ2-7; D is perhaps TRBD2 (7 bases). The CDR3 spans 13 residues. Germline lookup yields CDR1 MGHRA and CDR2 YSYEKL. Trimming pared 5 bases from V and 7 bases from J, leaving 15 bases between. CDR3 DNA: TGCGCCAGCAGCTCCGCGGGGGCAGGGGAGCAGTACTTC. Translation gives CASSSAGAGEQYF.

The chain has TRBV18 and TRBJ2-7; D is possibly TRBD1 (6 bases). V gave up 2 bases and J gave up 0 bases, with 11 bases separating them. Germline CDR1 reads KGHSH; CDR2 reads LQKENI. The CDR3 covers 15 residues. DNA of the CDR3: TGTGCCAGCTCACCATCCCGGACAGCCTCCTACGAGCAGTACTTC. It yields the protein CASSPSRTASYEQYF.

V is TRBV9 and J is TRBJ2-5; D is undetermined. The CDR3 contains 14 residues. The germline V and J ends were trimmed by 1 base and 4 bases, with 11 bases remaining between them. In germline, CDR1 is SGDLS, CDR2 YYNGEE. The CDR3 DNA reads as TGTGCCAGCAGCGTAAACTCTCTAGGAGAGACCCAGTACTTC. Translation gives CASSVNSLGETQYF.